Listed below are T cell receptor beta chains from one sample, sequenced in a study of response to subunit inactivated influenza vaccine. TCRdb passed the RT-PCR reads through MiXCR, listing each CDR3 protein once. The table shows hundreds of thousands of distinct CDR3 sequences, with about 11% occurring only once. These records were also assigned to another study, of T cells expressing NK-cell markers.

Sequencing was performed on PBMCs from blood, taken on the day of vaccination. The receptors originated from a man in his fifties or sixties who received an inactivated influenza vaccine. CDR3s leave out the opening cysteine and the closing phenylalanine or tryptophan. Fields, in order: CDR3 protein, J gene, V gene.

CDR3 protein: ASSMAGHNNEQF; J gene: TRBJ2-1; V gene: TRBV19
CDR3 protein: ASSSPGLAGHSYNEQF; J gene: TRBJ2-1; V gene: TRBV12-3/TRBV12-4
CDR3 protein: ATSRTGTGNSPLH; J gene: TRBJ1-6; V gene: TRBV15
CDR3 protein: AISSGLAGGNEQF; J gene: TRBJ2-1; V gene: TRBV10-3
CDR3 protein: ASASGAYNEQF; J gene: TRBJ2-1; V gene: TRBV7-9
CDR3 protein: ASSLSGRAHEQF; J gene: TRBJ2-1; V gene: TRBV18
CDR3 protein: SAVGQGRTEAF; J gene: TRBJ1-1; V gene: TRBV29-1
CDR3 protein: ASSFSGSTHYEQY; J gene: TRBJ2-7; V gene: TRBV6-5
CDR3 protein: SAAGGGERDTQY; J gene: TRBJ2-3; V gene: TRBV20-1
CDR3 protein: SARERQERETQY; J gene: TRBJ2-5; V gene: TRBV20-1
CDR3 protein: SVVPGPDTQY; J gene: TRBJ2-3; V gene: TRBV29-1
CDR3 protein: ASSQVPGLSSYEQY; J gene: TRBJ2-7; V gene: TRBV4-1
CDR3 protein: SASAGSTDTQY; J gene: TRBJ2-3; V gene: TRBV20-1
CDR3 protein: ASSLDGRGGNQPQH; J gene: TRBJ1-5; V gene: TRBV5-1
CDR3 protein: ASSLGYDEQF; J gene: TRBJ2-1; V gene: TRBV5-1
CDR3 protein: ASSLYTGTSLFVQF; J gene: TRBJ2-1; V gene: TRBV12-3/TRBV12-4
CDR3 protein: ASSSYGANEKLF; J gene: TRBJ1-4; V gene: TRBV12-3/TRBV12-4
CDR3 protein: ASSLVFGTEGANVLT; J gene: TRBJ2-6; V gene: TRBV5-5
CDR3 protein: ASSPRGGTYNEQF; J gene: TRBJ2-1; V gene: TRBV4-1
CDR3 protein: ASSIDSGQEIYEQY; J gene: TRBJ2-7; V gene: TRBV19
CDR3 protein: ASSSSPGVDTQY; J gene: TRBJ2-3; V gene: TRBV5-1
CDR3 protein: ASSVAVAGNTGELF; J gene: TRBJ2-2; V gene: TRBV9
CDR3 protein: ATSRERREKLF; J gene: TRBJ1-4; V gene: TRBV15
CDR3 protein: ASSSLRDSSNQPQH; J gene: TRBJ1-5; V gene: TRBV18
CDR3 protein: ASSHVAGGADTQY; J gene: TRBJ2-3; V gene: TRBV4-2
CDR3 protein: ASSQDVNSYEQY; J gene: TRBJ2-7; V gene: TRBV3-1
CDR3 protein: ASSSGSQGGYT; J gene: TRBJ1-2; V gene: TRBV5-1
CDR3 protein: SVERGLESYNEQF; J gene: TRBJ2-1; V gene: TRBV29-1
CDR3 protein: ASSHRTGPGNTIY; J gene: TRBJ1-3; V gene: TRBV4-3
CDR3 protein: ASSSGTGGSEQY; J gene: TRBJ2-7; V gene: TRBV5-1
CDR3 protein: ASSLQTGGEFEAF; J gene: TRBJ1-1; V gene: TRBV5-1
CDR3 protein: SVTGQGATDTQY; J gene: TRBJ2-3; V gene: TRBV29-1
CDR3 protein: ASTRGTGVFGGYT; J gene: TRBJ1-2; V gene: TRBV12-3/TRBV12-4
CDR3 protein: ASSFSHKAGELF; J gene: TRBJ2-2; V gene: TRBV5-1
CDR3 protein: ASSLEGLGTGELF; J gene: TRBJ2-2; V gene: TRBV5-5
CDR3 protein: ATSSGGETQY; J gene: TRBJ2-5; V gene: TRBV6-5
CDR3 protein: ASSSPPGQVSNEQY; J gene: TRBJ2-7; V gene: TRBV28
CDR3 protein: SARELTGSEKLF; J gene: TRBJ1-4; V gene: TRBV20-1
CDR3 protein: ASSLLQGPVVAGEYNEQF; J gene: TRBJ2-1; V gene: TRBV5-6
CDR3 protein: ASSLTPTTNEKPF; J gene: TRBJ1-4; V gene: TRBV27
CDR3 protein: ASSGGQTYEQY; J gene: TRBJ2-7; V gene: TRBV5-1
CDR3 protein: ASSFGTETYEQY; J gene: TRBJ2-7; V gene: TRBV5-1
CDR3 protein: ASSQTLTTGSDTQY; J gene: TRBJ2-3; V gene: TRBV4-1
CDR3 protein: ASSEGLGVHNEQF; J gene: TRBJ2-1; V gene: TRBV2
CDR3 protein: ASSLFATGGYEQY; J gene: TRBJ2-7; V gene: TRBV5-5
CDR3 protein: ASSFQRTDTQY; J gene: TRBJ2-3; V gene: TRBV6-6
CDR3 protein: ASRLDRETYEQY; J gene: TRBJ2-7; V gene: TRBV2
CDR3 protein: ATSDQTGSSYNEQF; J gene: TRBJ2-1; V gene: TRBV24-1
CDR3 protein: ASSLGFGGTYNEQF; J gene: TRBJ2-1; V gene: TRBV7-2
CDR3 protein: ASSTRTGLGYT; J gene: TRBJ1-2; V gene: TRBV28
CDR3 protein: ASSQAWGRLKSGANVLT; J gene: TRBJ2-6; V gene: TRBV4-3
CDR3 protein: ASSYYRGQRTEAF; J gene: TRBJ1-1; V gene: TRBV5-1
CDR3 protein: ASGGGGNKETQY; J gene: TRBJ2-5; V gene: TRBV4-1
CDR3 protein: ASTPPGGQANSPLH; J gene: TRBJ1-6; V gene: TRBV7-9
CDR3 protein: ASSNREISEQY; J gene: TRBJ2-7; V gene: TRBV25-1